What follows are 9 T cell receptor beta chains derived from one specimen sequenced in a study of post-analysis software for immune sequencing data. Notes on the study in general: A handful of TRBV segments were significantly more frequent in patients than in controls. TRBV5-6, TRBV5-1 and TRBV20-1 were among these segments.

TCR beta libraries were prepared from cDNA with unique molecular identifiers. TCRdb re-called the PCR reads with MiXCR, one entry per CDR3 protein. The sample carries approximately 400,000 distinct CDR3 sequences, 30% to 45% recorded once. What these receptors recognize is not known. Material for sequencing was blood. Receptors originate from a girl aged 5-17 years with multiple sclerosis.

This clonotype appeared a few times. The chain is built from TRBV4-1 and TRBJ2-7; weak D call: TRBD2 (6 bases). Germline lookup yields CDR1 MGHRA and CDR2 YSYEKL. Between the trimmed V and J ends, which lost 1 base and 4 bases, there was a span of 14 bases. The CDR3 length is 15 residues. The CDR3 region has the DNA TGCGCCAGCAGCCAAGTAGACAATGGAGGGTACGAGCAGTACTTC. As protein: CASSQVDNGGYEQYF.

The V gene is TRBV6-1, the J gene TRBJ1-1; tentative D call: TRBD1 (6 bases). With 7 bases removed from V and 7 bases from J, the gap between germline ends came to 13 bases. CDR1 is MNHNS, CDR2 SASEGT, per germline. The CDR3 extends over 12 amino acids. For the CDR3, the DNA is TGTGCCAGCACTACAGGACAGATTGAAGCTTTCTTT. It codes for CASTTGQIEAFF.

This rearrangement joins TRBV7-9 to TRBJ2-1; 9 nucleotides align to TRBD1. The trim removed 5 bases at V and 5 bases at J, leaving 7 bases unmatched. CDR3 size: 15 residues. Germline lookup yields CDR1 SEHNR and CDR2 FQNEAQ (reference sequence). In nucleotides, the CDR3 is TGTGCCAGCAGCCGGGGACAGGGTCGAGACAATGAGCAGTTCTTC. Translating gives CASSRGQGRDNEQFF.

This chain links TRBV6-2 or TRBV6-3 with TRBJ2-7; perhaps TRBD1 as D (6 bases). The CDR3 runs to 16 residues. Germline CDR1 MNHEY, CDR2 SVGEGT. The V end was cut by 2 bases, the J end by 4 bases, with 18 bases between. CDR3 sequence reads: CASSYHGTRGTYEQYF. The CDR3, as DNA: TGTGCCAGCAGTTACCATGGGACAAGGGGGACGTACGAGCAGTACTTC.

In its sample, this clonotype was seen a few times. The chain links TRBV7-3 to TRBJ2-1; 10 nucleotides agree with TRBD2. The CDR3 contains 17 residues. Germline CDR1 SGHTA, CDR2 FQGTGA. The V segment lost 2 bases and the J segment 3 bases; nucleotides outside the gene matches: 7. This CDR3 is CASSLGPSGGNYNEQFF. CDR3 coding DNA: TGTGCCAGCAGCTTAGGGCCTAGCGGGGGAAACTACAATGAGCAGTTCTTC.

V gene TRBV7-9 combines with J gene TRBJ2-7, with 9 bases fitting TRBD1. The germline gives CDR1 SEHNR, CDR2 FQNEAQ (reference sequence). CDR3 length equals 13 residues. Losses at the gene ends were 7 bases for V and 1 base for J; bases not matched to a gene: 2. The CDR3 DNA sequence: TGTGCCAGCATTGGGACAGGGTCCTACGAGCAGTACTTC. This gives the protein CASIGTGSYEQYF.

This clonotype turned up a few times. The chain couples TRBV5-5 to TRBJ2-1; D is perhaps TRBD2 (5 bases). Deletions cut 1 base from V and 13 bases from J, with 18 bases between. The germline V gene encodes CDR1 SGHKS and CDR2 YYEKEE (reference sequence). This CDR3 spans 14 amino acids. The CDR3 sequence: CASSLRSPGETQFF. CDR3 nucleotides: TGTGCCAGCAGCTTGAGGTCCCCTGGGGAGACCCAGTTCTTC.

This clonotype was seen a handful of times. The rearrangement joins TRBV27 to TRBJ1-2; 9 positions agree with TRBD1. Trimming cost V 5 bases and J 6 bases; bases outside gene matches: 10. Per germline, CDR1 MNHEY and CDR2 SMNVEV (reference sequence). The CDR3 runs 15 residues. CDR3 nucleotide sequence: TGTGCCAGCAGTCAATCCGGGACAGGGAAGGATGGCTACACCTTC. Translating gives CASSQSGTGKDGYTF.

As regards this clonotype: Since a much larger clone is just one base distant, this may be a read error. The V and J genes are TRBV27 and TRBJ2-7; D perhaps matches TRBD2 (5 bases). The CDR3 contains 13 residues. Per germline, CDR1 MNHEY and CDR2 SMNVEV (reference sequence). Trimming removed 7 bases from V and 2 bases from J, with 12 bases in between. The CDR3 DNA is TGTGCCAGCACCGGGATTCCTGCCTACGAGCAGTACTTC. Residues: CASTGIPAYEQYF.